Shown below are 19 T cell receptor beta chains from a single sample sequenced in a study of blood T cell repertoires in COVID-19. Profiled with immunoSEQ multiplex PCR; TCRdb holds only in-frame clones, not every one. The data hold roughly 130,000 clones, with approximately 80% observed a single time. The sample comprised peripheral blood. The receptors here all came from a woman between 50 and 59 years old with acute or convalescent COVID-19.

The gene calls are TRBV6-5 and TRBJ1-1, with D possibly matching TRBD1 (5 bases). The V end was cut by 0 bases, the J end by 4 bases, with 12 bases between. The CDR3 loop spans 15 amino acids. Germline V gives CDR1 MNHEY, CDR2 SVGAGI. CDR3 loop: CASSYSGGEGTEAFF. CDR3 nucleotides: TGTGCCAGCAGTTACTCGGGGGGAGAGGGCACTGAAGCTTTCTTT.

The chain carries TRBV11-2 and TRBJ1-2; no firm D call. The V end lost 0 bases, the J end lost 6 bases, and 11 bases lay between the germline ends. CDR3 length equals 14 residues. Germline V gene sequence: CDR1 SGHAT, CDR2 FQNNGV. DNA for the CDR3: TGTGCCAGCAGCTTAGATCTTCGCAGGCATGGCTACACCTTC. Translation gives CASSLDLRRHGYTF.

V gene TRBV19 combines with J gene TRBJ1-4, with 7 bases fitting TRBD1. Germline CDR1 and CDR2: LNHDA and SQIVND (reference sequence). The CDR3 is made up of 14 amino acids. V lost 4 bases, J lost 7 bases, and 6 bases stayed unmatched. For the CDR3, the DNA is TGTGCCAGTAGTAGGACAGGTACAAGTGAAAAACTGTTTTTT. Amino acid sequence: CASSRTGTSEKLFF.

V is TRBV19 and J is TRBJ2-4; 8 bases align to TRBD2. There are 16 residues in the CDR3. The V segment lost 2 bases and the J segment 9 bases; nucleotides outside the gene matches: 12. Germline-derived CDR1 and CDR2 are LNHDA and SQIVND (reference sequence). The CDR3 protein is CASSIPQVRGGGIQYF. In nucleotides, the CDR3 is TGTGCCAGTAGTATACCCCAGGTCCGGGGGGGCGGCATTCAGTACTTC.

This clone was observed once. This sequence joins TRBV9 and TRBJ1-1, with D tentatively TRBD1 (6 bases). Germline CDR1 SGDLS, CDR2 YYNGEE. V lost 0 bases and J lost 3, with 12 bases in between. The CDR3 extends over 15 amino acids. CDR3 residues: CASSVGGKGDTEAFF. The CDR3 nucleotides read TGTGCCAGCAGCGTAGGAGGGAAGGGGGACACTGAAGCTTTCTTT.

This clone was detected a few times. V is TRBV7-8 and J is TRBJ2-3; TRBD2 agrees at 14 bases. CDR3 size: 15 residues. From germline, CDR1 is SGHVS and CDR2 FQNEAQ. Losses at the gene ends were 1 base for V and 7 bases for J; bases not matched to a gene: 1. This chain's CDR3 is CASSLGLAGGNTQYF. Here the CDR3 DNA reads TGTGCCAGCAGCTTAGGACTAGCGGGGGGGAATACGCAGTATTTT.

The rearrangement uses TRBV19 and TRBJ1-2; no reliable D call. This CDR3 contains 18 residues. The V gene lost 3 bases and the J gene lost 1 base, with 21 bases spanning the gap. From germline, CDR1 is LNHDA and CDR2 SQIVND (reference sequence). The CDR3 region has the DNA TGTGCCAGTAGTATTTTGTTCTCGTTGGCGGATCATAACTATGGCTACACCTTC. Its translation is CASSILFSLADHNYGYTF. The full variable domain, completed using reference TRBV19 and TRBJ1-2, is DGGITQSPKYLFRKEGQNVTLSCEQNLNHDAMYWYRQDPGQGLRLIYYSQIVNDFQKGDIAEGYSVSREKKESFPLTVTSAQKNPTAFYLCASSILFSLADHNYGYTFGSGTRLTVV.

The DNA of the CDR3 is TGTGCCAGCATGGCGGTGGGTCCCGGGGAGCTGTTTTTT. Encoded protein: CASMAVGPGELFF. This chain joins TRBV2 and TRBJ2-2; D gene uncertain. The ends were cut back, 7 bases at V and 6 bases at J, with 12 bases in the middle. Germline lookup yields CDR1 SNHLY and CDR2 FYNNEI. CDR3 size: 13 residues.

J is TRBJ1-1 and V is TRBV28; 9 bases map to TRBD1. Germline CDR1 reads MDHEN; CDR2 reads SYDVKM. The CDR3 extends over 14 amino acids. V shed 5 bases and J 5 bases; nucleotides not matched to a gene: 6. The CDR3 protein is CASSTTGGWTEAFF. CDR3 nucleotides: TGTGCCAGCAGTACAACAGGGGGCTGGACTGAAGCTTTCTTT.

The chain uses TRBV11-2 and TRBJ2-5; 11 bases are a match to TRBD2. CDR1 and CDR2 from the germline V gene are SGHAT and FQNNGV. Unmatched junction bases numbered 7, after V lost 2 bases and J lost 5 bases. The CDR3 is 16 amino acids. The CDR3 here is CASSLHLAGGEETQYF. The CDR3 DNA reads TGTGCCAGCAGCTTACATCTAGCGGGGGGTGAGGAGACCCAGTACTTC.

The rearrangement uses TRBV10-3 and TRBJ1-4; 10 bases are a match to TRBD1. This CDR3 comprises 16 residues. V trimming: 5 bases; J trimming: 2 bases; junction bases outside the gene matches: 5. Germline-derived CDR1 and CDR2 are ENHRY and SYGVKD. CDR3: CAISRQGATTNEKLFF. CDR3 bases: TGTGCCATCAGTCGACAGGGGGCAACGACTAATGAAAAACTGTTTTTT.

The chain carries TRBV6-5 and TRBJ1-1, with a tentative D call TRBD1 (5 bases). The CDR3 covers 12 residues. V was shortened by 6 bases and J by 11 bases, with 16 bases between the two germline ends. The germline V gene has CDR1 MNHEY and CDR2 SVGAGI. The CDR3 spells CASRRGSTRAFF. The DNA of the CDR3 is TGTGCCAGCAGAAGGGGTTCAACGCGGGCTTTCTTT.

V usage is TRBV2 and J usage is TRBJ1-1; D is ambiguous. Looked up from germline, CDR1 is SNHLY and CDR2 is FYNNEI. This CDR3 spans 13 amino acids. Deletions cut 7 bases from V and 6 bases from J, with 15 bases between. The CDR3 spells CASTLDTAAEAFF. CDR3 nucleotides: TGTGCCAGCACTCTAGATACTGCGGCTGAAGCTTTCTTT.

The chain uses TRBV18 and TRBJ2-7; D remains unclear. CDR1 and CDR2 from the germline V gene are KGHSH and LQKENI. The CDR3 spans 12 residues. Trimming cost V 6 bases and J 2 bases, with 8 bases left between them. CDR3 protein: CASSPSAYEQYF. DNA for the CDR3: TGTGCCAGCTCCCCGAGTGCCTACGAGCAGTACTTC.

The chain couples TRBV6-5 to TRBJ1-6, with D possibly TRBD1 on 6 matching bases. The V and J ends lost 2 bases and 7 bases respectively, with 6 bases between them. Germline V lookup: CDR1 MNHEY, CDR2 SVGAGI. CDR3 length: 13 amino acids. The DNA for the CDR3 is TGTGCCAGCAGTTACAGGGGGAATTCACCCCTCCACTTT. Translated: CASSYRGNSPLHF.

The chain recombines TRBV7-7 with TRBJ1-4; 7 bases agree with TRBD1. Germline CDR1 SSHAT, CDR2 FNYEAQ (reference sequence). This CDR3 region has 15 residues. V dropped 6 bases and J dropped 8; count of bases not matched to a gene: 12. DNA of the CDR3: TGTGCCAGCAGTACGGACCGAGACAGGGACGAAAAACTGTTTTTT. Protein sequence: CASSTDRDRDEKLFF.

This clone has ten or more counts. The chain is built from TRBV19 and TRBJ1-2; 7 nucleotides agree with TRBD1. The length of the CDR3 is 13 residues. Germline V gene lookup returns CDR1 LNHDA and CDR2 SQIVND (reference sequence). V was pared by 5 bases and J by 6 bases, with 6 bases of the junction left unmatched. The CDR3 protein is CASSARQGDGYTF. The CDR3 nucleotides are TGTGCCAGTAGTGCTCGACAGGGTGATGGCTACACCTTC.

The chain joins TRBV5-4 to TRBJ1-3, with D uncertain. Germline V gene data show CDR1 as SGHNT and CDR2 as YYREEE (reference sequence). The CDR3 has 17 residues. V lost 1 base and J 4 bases, leaving 18 bases between the germline ends. CDR3 amino acids: CASSLRSDEVSGNTIYF. CDR3 DNA: TGTGCCAGCAGCTTGCGATCGGATGAGGTATCCGGAAACACCATATATTTT. Together with reference TRBV5-4 and TRBJ1-3, the CDR3 gives the full variable domain: ETGVTQSPTHLIKTRGQQVTLRCSSQSGHNTVSWYQQALGQGPQFIFQYYREEENGRGNFPPRFSGLQFPNYSSELNVNALELDDSALYLCASSLRSDEVSGNTIYFGEGSWLTVV.

V and J are TRBV7-2 and TRBJ2-3, with 9 positions matching TRBD2. Germline-derived CDR1 and CDR2 are SGHTA and FQGNSA. The CDR3 runs 16 residues. The V and J ends lost 5 bases and 0 bases, in that order; junction bases with no gene match: 6. The CDR3 nucleotides are TGTGCCAGCAGCCCCTTCGCGGGGGGGAGCACAGATACGCAGTATTTT. Its protein is CASSPFAGGSTDTQYF. Full variable domain (missing parts from reference TRBV7-2 and TRBJ2-3): GAGVSQSPSNKVTEKGKDVELRCDPISGHTALYWYRQSLGQGLEFLIYFQGNSAPDKSGLPSDRFSAERTGGSVSTLTIQRTQQEDSAVYLCASSPFAGGSTDTQYFGPGTRLTVL.